The sequence of this T cell receptor beta chain was determined in a study of CD8 T cells in Susac syndrome. cDNA came from about 0.5 to 1 ug RNA primed by random hexamers. The authors amplified TCR beta CDR3 across 54 Vbeta and 13 Jbeta using immunoSEQ multiplex PCR. TCRdb ran MiXCR on the immunoSEQ multiplex PCR reads and lists one entry per CDR3 protein. The repertoire holds under 200,000 distinct CDR3 sequences, with about 92% as singletons. While serving as controls, healthy donors were matched for age and sex. The CD8+ and CD4+ T cells were isolated magnetically using a negative isolation approach, whereas the TEMRA cells were enriched by FACS. The table lists this clonotype with a count of one. The sequenced material came from CD4+ T cells from PBMCs. This clonotype was sampled from a human donor in good health.

This chain's CDR3 is CASSLALLGVRETQYF. The CDR3 nucleotides are TGTGCCAGCAGCTTAGCGCTGTTGGGGGTTCGGGAGACCCAGTACTTC. The rearrangement uses TRBV7-6 and TRBJ2-5; D may be TRBD1 or TRBD2 (5 bases each). The CDR3 contains 16 residues. V lost 0 bases and J lost 5, with 16 bases in between. Germline loops: CDR1 SGHVS, CDR2 FNYEAQ. The variable domain in full, completed from reference TRBV7-6 and TRBJ2-5, reads GAGVSQSPRYKVTKRGQDVALRCDPISGHVSLYWYRQALGQGPEFLTYFNYEAQQDKSGLPNDRFSAERPEGSISTLTIQRTEQRDSAMYRCASSLALLGVRETQYFGPGTRLLVL.